Listed below are T cell receptor beta chains from one sample, sequenced in a study of cytomegalovirus exposure and HLA in healthy donors. Clones were read by immunoSEQ multiplex PCR, and TCRdb kept only the in-frame ones, dropping some. The top ten clones hold 6.5% of a sample with around 150,000 clones, 70% to 85% of them seen once. Sequencing was performed on PBMCs. These receptors were obtained from a man aged 35 to 55 in good health and CMV-seropositive. CDR3s include the opening cysteine and the closing phenylalanine or tryptophan. A D gene is named only where the DNA matches it firmly. Size is stated for part of the rows, as once, few or many counts, or as a class when the clone is expanded.

cdr3_nt cdr3_aa d_call clone_size j_call v_call
TGTGCCAGCAGTCTTTCCACCGGGACAGGGGGCCCACCCCTCCACTTT CASSLSTGTGGPPLHF TRBD1 few TRBJ1-6 TRBV28
TGTGCCAGCAGCTCGGACTATCAAGAGACCCAGTACTTC CASSSDYQETQYF - few TRBJ2-5 TRBV7-2
TGTGCCAGCAGTTTACGGGGAACGAACACTGAAGCTTTCTTT CASSLRGTNTEAFF - few TRBJ1-1 TRBV27
TGCGCCAGCAGCTTGAGGGTAGGACAGGGCGGCGCCGGGGAGCTGTTTTTT CASSLRVGQGGAGELFF TRBD1 - TRBJ2-2 TRBV5-1
TGTGCCAGCTTTTGGACTAACACTGAAGCTTTCTTT CASFWTNTEAFF - - TRBJ1-1 TRBV6-1
TGTGCCAGCTGGGTAATAGCGGGGGAGACCCAGTACTTC CASWVIAGETQYF TRBD2 - TRBJ2-5 TRBV6-1
TGCGCCAGCAAGACAGGGACCCTCTCCTACGAGCAGTACTTC CASKTGTLSYEQYF TRBD1 - TRBJ2-7 TRBV5-1
TGTGCCAGCAGCCGCCCTAGGGGGACAGGGAACGCTTTCTTT CASSRPRGTGNAFF TRBD1 - TRBJ1-1 TRBV14
TGTGCCAGCCGTCCGCCCGGGACAGGGTTATCCTATAATTCACCCCTCCACTTT CASRPPGTGLSYNSPLHF TRBD1 - TRBJ1-6 TRBV28
TGCGCCAGCAGCCCGGACAGAGCTAACTATGGCTACACCTTC CASSPDRANYGYTF - - TRBJ1-2 TRBV5-1
TGCGCCAGCAGTGCGAGGACTAGCGGAACCAATGAGCAGTTCTTC CASSARTSGTNEQFF TRBD2 - TRBJ2-1 TRBV10-2
TGTGCCAGCAGTTTGAAACGGGAGTGGGGAGATACGCAGTATTTT CASSLKREWGDTQYF - - TRBJ2-3 TRBV6-5
TGCGCCAGCAACCAGGGGCCAGGGGTAACTAATGAAAAACTGTTTTTT CASNQGPGVTNEKLFF - once TRBJ1-4 TRBV5-1
TGTGCCAGCAGTCCGGACCGGACGGGGAGTCAGCCCCAGCATTTT CASSPDRTGSQPQHF - - TRBJ1-5 TRBV27
TGTGCCAGCAGCTTGGCGTCCGGGGGGGACACAGATACGCAGTATTTT CASSLASGGDTDTQYF TRBD2 few TRBJ2-3 TRBV7-9
TGTGCCAGCAGCCCTGACAGAAACTATGGCTACACCTTC CASSPDRNYGYTF - - TRBJ1-2 TRBV7-2
TGTGCCAGTAGCCTAGGAGACAGGTTACGCACAGATACGCAGTATTTT CASSLGDRLRTDTQYF - once TRBJ2-3 TRBV19